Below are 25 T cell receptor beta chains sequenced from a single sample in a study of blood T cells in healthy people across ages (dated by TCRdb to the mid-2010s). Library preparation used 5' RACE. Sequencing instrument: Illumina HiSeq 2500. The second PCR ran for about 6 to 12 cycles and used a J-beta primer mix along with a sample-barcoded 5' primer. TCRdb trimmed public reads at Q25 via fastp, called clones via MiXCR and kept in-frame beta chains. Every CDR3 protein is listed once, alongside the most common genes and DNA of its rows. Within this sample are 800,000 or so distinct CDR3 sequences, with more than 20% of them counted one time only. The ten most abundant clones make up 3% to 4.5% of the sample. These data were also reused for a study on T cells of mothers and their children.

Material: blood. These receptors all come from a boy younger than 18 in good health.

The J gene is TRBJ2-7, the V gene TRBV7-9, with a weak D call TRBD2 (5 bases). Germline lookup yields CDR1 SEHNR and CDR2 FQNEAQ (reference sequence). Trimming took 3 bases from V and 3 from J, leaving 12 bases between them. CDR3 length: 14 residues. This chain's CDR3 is CASSLAGTNYEQYF. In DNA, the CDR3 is TGTGCCAGCAGCTTGGCGGGTACTAACTACGAGCAGTACTTC. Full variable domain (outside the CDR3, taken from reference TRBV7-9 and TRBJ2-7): DTGVSQNPRHKITKRGQNVTFRCDPISEHNRLYWYRQTLGQGPEFLTYFQNEAQLEKSRLLSDRFSAERPKGSFSTLEIQRTEQGDSAMYLCASSLAGTNYEQYFGPGTRLTVT.

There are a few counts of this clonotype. The CDR3 DNA reads TGTGCCAGCAGTTACTCTCATCGACAGAGAAGAGAGACCCAGTACTTC. It translates to CASSYSHRQRRETQYF. The V call is TRBV6-2 or TRBV6-3, the J call TRBJ2-5, with D perhaps TRBD1 (5 bases). The CDR3 has 16 amino acids. CDR1 MNHEY and CDR2 SVGEGT come from the germline V gene. V gave up 0 bases and J gave up 4 bases, with 15 bases separating them.

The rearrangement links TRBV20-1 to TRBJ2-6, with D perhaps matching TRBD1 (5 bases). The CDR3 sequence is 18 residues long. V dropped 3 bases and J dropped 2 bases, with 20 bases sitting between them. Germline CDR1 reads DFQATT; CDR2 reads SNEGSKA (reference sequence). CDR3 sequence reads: CSASIAGKSRPGANVLTF. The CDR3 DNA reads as TGCAGTGCTAGCATCGCAGGGAAGTCACGACCTGGGGCCAACGTCCTGACTTTC.

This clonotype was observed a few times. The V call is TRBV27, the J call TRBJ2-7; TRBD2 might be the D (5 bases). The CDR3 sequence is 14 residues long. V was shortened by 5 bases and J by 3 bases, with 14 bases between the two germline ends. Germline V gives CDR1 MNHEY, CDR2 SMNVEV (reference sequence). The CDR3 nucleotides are TGTGCCAGCAGTACTCAGGACGGGAACTACGAGCAGTACTTC. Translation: CASSTQDGNYEQYF.

CDR3 protein: CASSSGAVGNTIYF. In DNA form, the CDR3 reads TGTGCCAGCAGTTCGGGGGCCGTTGGAAACACCATATATTTT. The chain uses TRBV12-3 or TRBV12-4 and TRBJ1-3; TRBD1 might be the D (6 bases). The length of the CDR3 is 14 residues. The germline V and J ends were trimmed by 4 bases and 3 bases, with 10 bases remaining between them.

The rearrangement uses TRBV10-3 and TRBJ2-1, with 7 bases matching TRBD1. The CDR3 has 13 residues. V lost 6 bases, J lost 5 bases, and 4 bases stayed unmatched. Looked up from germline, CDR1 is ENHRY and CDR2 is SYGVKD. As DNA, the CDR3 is TGTGCCATCAGCGCAGGACAGGACAATGAGCAGTTCTTC. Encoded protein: CAISAGQDNEQFF.

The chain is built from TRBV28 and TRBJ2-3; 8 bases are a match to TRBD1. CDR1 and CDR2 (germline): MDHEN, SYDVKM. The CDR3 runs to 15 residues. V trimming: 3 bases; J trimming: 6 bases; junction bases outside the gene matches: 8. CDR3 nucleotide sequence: TGTGCCAGCAGTTTCCAGGGGGCCAGTGAGGATACGCAGTATTTT. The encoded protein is CASSFQGASEDTQYF.

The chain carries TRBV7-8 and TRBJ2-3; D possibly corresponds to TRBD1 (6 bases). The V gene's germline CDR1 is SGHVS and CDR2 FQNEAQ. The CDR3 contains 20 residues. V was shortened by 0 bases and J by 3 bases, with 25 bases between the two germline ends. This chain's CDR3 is CASSLARSRGEVSETDTQYF. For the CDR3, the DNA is TGTGCCAGCAGCTTAGCGCGGTCCAGGGGTGAAGTGAGCGAAACAGATACGCAGTATTTT.

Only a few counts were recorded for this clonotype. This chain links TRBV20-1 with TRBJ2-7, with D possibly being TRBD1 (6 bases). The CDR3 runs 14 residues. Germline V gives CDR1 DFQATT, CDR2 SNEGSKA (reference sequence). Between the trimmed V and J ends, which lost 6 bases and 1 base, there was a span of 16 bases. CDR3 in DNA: TGCAGTGCCCTTGGACAGCAAGCTTCCTACGAGCAGTACTTC. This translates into CSALGQQASYEQYF.

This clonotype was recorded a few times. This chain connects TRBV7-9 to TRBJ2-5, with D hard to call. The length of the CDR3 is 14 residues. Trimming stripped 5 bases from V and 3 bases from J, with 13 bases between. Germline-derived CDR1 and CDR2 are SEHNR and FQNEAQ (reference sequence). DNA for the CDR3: TGTGCCAGCAGCACCCTAGTGGGGAAAGAGACCCAGTACTTC. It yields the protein CASSTLVGKETQYF. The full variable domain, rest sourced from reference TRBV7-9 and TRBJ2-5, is DTGVSQNPRHKITKRGQNVTFRCDPISEHNRLYWYRQTLGQGPEFLTYFQNEAQLEKSRLLSDRFSAERPKGSFSTLEIQRTEQGDSAMYLCASSTLVGKETQYFGPGTRLLVL.

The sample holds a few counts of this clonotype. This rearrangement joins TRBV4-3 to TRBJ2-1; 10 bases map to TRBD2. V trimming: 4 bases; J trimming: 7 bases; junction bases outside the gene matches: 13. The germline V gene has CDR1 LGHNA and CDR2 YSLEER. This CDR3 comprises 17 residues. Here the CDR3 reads CASSREREGPGWNEQFF. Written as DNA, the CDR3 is TGCGCCAGCAGCCGTGAGCGGGAGGGCCCGGGGTGGAATGAGCAGTTCTTC.

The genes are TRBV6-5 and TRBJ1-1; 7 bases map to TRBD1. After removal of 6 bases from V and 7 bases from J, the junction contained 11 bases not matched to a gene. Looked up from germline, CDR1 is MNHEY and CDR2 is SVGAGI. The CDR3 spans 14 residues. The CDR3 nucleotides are TGTGCCAGCAGGTCCCCCGGGACAGTCCATGAAGCTTTCTTT. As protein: CASRSPGTVHEAFF.

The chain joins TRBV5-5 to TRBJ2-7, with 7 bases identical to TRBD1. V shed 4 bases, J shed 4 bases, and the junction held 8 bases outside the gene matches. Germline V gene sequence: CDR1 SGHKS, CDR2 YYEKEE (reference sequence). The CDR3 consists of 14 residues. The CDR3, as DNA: TGTGCCAGCAGCATAGACAGGGTCTATTACGAGCAGTACTTC. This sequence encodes CASSIDRVYYEQYF.

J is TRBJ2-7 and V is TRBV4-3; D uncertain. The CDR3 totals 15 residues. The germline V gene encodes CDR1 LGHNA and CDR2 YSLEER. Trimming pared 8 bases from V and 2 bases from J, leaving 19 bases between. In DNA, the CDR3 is TGCGCCAGCTCGACTGGGGTGGTGAGTCCCTACGAGCAGTACTTC. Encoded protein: CASSTGVVSPYEQYF.

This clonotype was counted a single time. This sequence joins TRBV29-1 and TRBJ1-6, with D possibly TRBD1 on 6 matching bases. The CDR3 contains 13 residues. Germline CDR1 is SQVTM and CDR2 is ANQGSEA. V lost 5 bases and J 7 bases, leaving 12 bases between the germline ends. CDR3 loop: CSVTLGGNSPLHF. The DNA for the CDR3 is TGCAGCGTTACCCTCGGGGGCAATTCACCCCTCCACTTT.

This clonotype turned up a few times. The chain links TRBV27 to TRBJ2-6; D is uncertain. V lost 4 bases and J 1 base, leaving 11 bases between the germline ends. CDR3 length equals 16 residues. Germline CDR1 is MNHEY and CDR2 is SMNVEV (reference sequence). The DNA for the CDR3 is TGTGCCAGCAGTTCTCCTCATGAGTCTGGGGCCAACGTCCTGACTTTC. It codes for CASSSPHESGANVLTF.

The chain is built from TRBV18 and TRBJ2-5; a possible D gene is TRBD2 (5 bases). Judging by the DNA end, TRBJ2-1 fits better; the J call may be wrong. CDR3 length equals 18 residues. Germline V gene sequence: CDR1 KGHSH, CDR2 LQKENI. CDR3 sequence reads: CASSPVSKGPSTAGEQFF. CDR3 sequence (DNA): TGTGCCAGCTCTCCAGTATCAAAAGGGCCGAGCACGGCGGGTGAGCAGTTCTTC.

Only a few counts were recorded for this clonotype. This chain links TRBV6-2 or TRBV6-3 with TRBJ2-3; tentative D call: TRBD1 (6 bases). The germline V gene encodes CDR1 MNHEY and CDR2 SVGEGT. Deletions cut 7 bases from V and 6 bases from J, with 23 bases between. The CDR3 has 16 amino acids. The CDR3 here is CASTEGGTGRQDTQYF. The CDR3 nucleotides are TGTGCCAGCACCGAAGGGGGAACAGGTCGTCAGGATACGCAGTATTTT.

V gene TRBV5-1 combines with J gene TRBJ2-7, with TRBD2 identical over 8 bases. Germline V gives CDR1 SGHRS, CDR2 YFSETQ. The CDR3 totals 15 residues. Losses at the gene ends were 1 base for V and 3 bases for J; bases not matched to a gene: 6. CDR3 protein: CASSLFGTRDYEQYF. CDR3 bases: TGCGCCAGCAGCTTGTTTGGGACTAGAGACTACGAGCAGTACTTC.

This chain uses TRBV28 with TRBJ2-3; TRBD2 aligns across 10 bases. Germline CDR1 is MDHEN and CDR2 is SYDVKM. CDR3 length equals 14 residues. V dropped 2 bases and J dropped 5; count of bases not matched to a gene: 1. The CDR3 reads CASSLRLAGDTQYF. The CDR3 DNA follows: TGTGCCAGCAGTTTAAGACTAGCGGGAGATACGCAGTATTTT.

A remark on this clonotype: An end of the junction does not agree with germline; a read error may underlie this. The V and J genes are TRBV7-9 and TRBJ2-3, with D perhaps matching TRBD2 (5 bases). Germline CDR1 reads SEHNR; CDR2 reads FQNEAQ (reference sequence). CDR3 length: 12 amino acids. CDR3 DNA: TGTTCCAGCGGACCTAGCACAGATACGCAGTATTTT. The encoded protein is CSSGPSTDTQYF. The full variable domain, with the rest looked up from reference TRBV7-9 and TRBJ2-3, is DTGVSQNPRHKITKRGQNVTFRCDPISEHNRLYWYRQTLGQGPEFLTYFQNEAQLEKSRLLSDRFSAERPKGSFSTLEIQRTEQGDSAMYLCSSGPSTDTQYFGPGTRLTVL.

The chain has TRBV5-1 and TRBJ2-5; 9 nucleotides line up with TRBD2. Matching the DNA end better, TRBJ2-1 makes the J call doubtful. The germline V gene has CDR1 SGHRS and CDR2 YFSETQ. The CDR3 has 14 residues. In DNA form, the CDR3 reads TGCGCCAGCAGCGTGCCTAGCGGGAACAATGAGCAGTTCTTC. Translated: CASSVPSGNNEQFF.

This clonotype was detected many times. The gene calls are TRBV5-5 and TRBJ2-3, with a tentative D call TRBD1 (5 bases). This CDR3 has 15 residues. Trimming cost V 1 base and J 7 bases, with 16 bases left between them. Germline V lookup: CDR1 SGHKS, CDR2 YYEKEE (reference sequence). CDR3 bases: TGTGCCAGCAGCTTGTCAGGGATTGTGGGATATACGCAGTATTTT. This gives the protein CASSLSGIVGYTQYF. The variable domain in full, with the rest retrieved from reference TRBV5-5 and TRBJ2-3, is DAGVTQSPTHLIKTRGQQVTLRCSPISGHKSVSWYQQVLGQGPQFIFQYYEKEERGRGNFPDRFSARQFPNYSSELNVNALLLGDSALYLCASSLSGIVGYTQYFGPGTRLTVL.

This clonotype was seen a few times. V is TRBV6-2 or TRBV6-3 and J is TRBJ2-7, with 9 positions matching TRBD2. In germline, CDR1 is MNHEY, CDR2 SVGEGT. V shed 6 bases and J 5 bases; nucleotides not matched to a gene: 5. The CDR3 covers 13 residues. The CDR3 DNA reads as TGTGCCAGCAGCCCTGTAGCGGGAGACGAGCAGTACTTC. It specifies CASSPVAGDEQYF.

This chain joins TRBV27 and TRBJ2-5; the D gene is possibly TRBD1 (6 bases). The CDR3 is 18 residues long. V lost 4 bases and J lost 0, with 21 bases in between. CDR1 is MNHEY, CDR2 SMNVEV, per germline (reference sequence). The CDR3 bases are TGTGCCAGCAGTTCTCCCGGCGGAAAGGGGGTTAACCAAGAGACCCAGTACTTC. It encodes CASSSPGGKGVNQETQYF.